This T cell receptor (beta chain) was obtained from a study of shared clonotypes between healthy human individuals. Study outcomes and limitations: Sampling used blood alone; tissue repertoires probably differ. Compared with memory subsets, naive subsets generally had larger estimated richness.

Assay runs were performed at deep level. In the authors' methods: Junction-only sequences without quality scores came from ImmunoSEQ, so filtering differed. Sequenced by immunoSEQ multiplex PCR; TCRdb stores in-frame clones only, minus some. V, J and clone size were drawn from that table, and D and trimming were deduced from the DNA. The table includes hundreds of thousands of clones, roughly 96% detected once. Of note for this clone: The antigen is undetermined.

Terminally differentiated effector memory CD45RA+ cells were excluded from the naive CD8 cells, which were CD45RO-negative and positively selected for CCR7. The specimen sequenced was naive CD8+ T cells sorted from blood. The sequence was collected from a woman younger than 45 in good health.

The DNA of the CDR3 is TGTGCCACCAGCAGTGATAGCGGGATTAGTTACACCGGGGAGCTGTTTTTT. It specifies CATSSDSGISYTGELFF. V gene TRBV15 combines with J gene TRBJ2-2, with 8 bases that match TRBD2. Germline V gene data show CDR1 as LNHNV and CDR2 as YYDKDF (reference sequence). V trimming: 3 bases; J trimming: 3 bases; junction bases outside the gene matches: 9. CDR3 length: 17 amino acids.